This TCR beta chain was documented in a study of cytomegalovirus exposure and HLA in healthy donors. Germline trimming cut 5 bases from V and 5 bases from J; bases unmatched to any gene: 11. Per the germline V gene, CDR1 is KGHSH and CDR2 is LQKENI. This CDR3 is 16 amino acids long. The data were produced by immunoSEQ multiplex PCR, yet TCRdb's version contains in-frame clones alone and is incomplete. Here the sample spans about 150,000 clones, 85% to 95% being singletons. This TCR was recovered from a man aged 18 to 29 in good health and CMV-seropositive. The J gene is TRBJ2-1, the V gene TRBV18; 8 bases agree with TRBD2. The sample consisted of PBMCs. The CDR3 reads CASSGDERENDNEQFF. CDR3 DNA: TGTGCCAGCTCAGGGGATGAGCGGGAGAATGACAATGAGCAGTTCTTC.